Included here is one T cell receptor (beta chain) sequence, with context. Its specificity is not known. Between the trimmed V and J ends, which lost 0 bases and 8 bases, there was a span of 13 bases. The CDR3 contains 14 residues. The V gene's germline CDR1 is LNHDA and CDR2 SQIVND (reference sequence). The data belong to a study of T cells in localized non-small cell lung cancer. General observations from the study: Elevated circulating T cell density in blood was associated with longer overall survival. Median detection of top 100 tumor clones in adjacent lung was around 59 clones. It remains possible that heterogeneity exists, since only one tumor region was sequenced. T cell clonality was highest in uninvolved adjacent lung, above tumor.

Profiled with immunoSEQ multiplex PCR; TCRdb holds only in-frame clones, not every one. The data hold nearly 25,000 clones, with 92% observed a single time. The sample was peripheral blood, taken before any cancer treatment. This receptor was taken from a woman between 35 and 70 years old with stage I lung adenocarcinoma. This chain uses TRBV19 with TRBJ1-1; no reliable D call. CDR3 DNA sequence: TGTGCCAGTAGTATAGATCACAGCACCACGGAAGCTTTCTTT. Protein sequence: CASSIDHSTTEAFF.